This T cell receptor beta chain was identified in a study of shared clonotypes between healthy human individuals. Findings and limits, study-wide: Measured sharing among donors was expected to vary with sequencing depth.

Each PCR replicate from the sorted subsets contained 200 to 250 ng DNA, which is 25,000 to 30,000 T cell genomes. Assay used: immunoSEQ multiplex PCR; TCRdb lists only in-frame clones, some missing. The sample has over 95,000 clones, 68% seen once. Per the germline V gene, CDR1 is SEHNR and CDR2 is FQNEAQ (reference sequence). The CDR3 totals 13 residues. V was trimmed by 9 bases and J by 1 base, leaving 12 bases between them. Participating donors were healthy, HIV-negative adults free of recent acute infections or vaccinations. This clone has just a few counts. What it binds is not known. This clonotype was sampled from a woman younger than 45 in good health. The V and J genes are TRBV7-9 and TRBJ1-1; TRBD1 is a possible D gene (5 bases). The sequenced sample was memory CD8+ T cells sorted from blood. Specified subset: CD45RO+ cells pooled with CCR7-negative TemRA cells. CDR3 nucleotide sequence: TGTGCCAGTAGGGCAGGGAGGAACACTGAAGCTTTCTTT. It translates to CASRAGRNTEAFF. The whole variable domain, remainder taken from reference TRBV7-9 and TRBJ1-1, is DTGVSQNPRHKITKRGQNVTFRCDPISEHNRLYWYRQTLGQGPEFLTYFQNEAQLEKSRLLSDRFSAERPKGSFSTLEIQRTEQGDSAMYLCASRAGRNTEAFFGQGTRLTVV.